This paragraph reports one T cell receptor beta chain. The data stem from a study of blood T cell repertoires in COVID-19. Study-level background: Samples came from the United States, Italy and Spain, spanning acute and convalescent COVID-19.

Repertoires were generated with immunoSEQ multiplex PCR, while TCRdb's copy carries only in-frame clones and drops some. The sample lists about 300,000 clones, roughly 90% occurring once. V gave up 4 bases and J gave up 2 bases; unmatched junction bases: 8. The CDR3 runs to 16 residues. Germline V CDR1 and CDR2: LGHDT, YNNKEL (reference sequence). This chain joins TRBV3-1 (or the pseudogene TRBV3-2) and TRBJ2-3, with 8 bases identical to TRBD2. This sequence originates from a woman aged 25 to 39 with COVID-19, enrolled during active disease. Sequencing input: peripheral blood. CDR3 protein: CASSPGGGEYTDTQYF. The CDR3 DNA reads as TGTGCCAGCAGCCCGGGAGGGGGGGAGTACACAGATACGCAGTATTTT.